This entry lists 7 T cell receptor beta chains sequenced from one sample in a study of T cells in Graves' hyperthyroidism and ophthalmopathy. Template material for amplifying TCR beta CDR3 regions consisted of RNA transcripts. Primed by the HTBI set, a first-round RT-PCR was run on the TCR CDR3. TCRdb passed the multiplex PCR reads through MiXCR, listing each CDR3 protein once. The sample has around 340,000 distinct CDR3 sequences; 15% to 20% are singletons. The material sequenced was blood. Receptors were obtained from a man aged 25 to 45 with Graves' hyperthyroidism.

At least ten counts were recorded for this clonotype. The rearrangement links TRBV27 to TRBJ1-2, with 8 positions matching TRBD1. The CDR3 runs 14 residues. V trimming: 4 bases; J trimming: 0 bases; junction bases outside the gene matches: 1. The germline gives CDR1 MNHEY, CDR2 SMNVEV (reference sequence). The CDR3 nucleotides read TGTGCCAGCAGTTCGGGACAGGCTAACTATGGCTACACCTTC. Its protein product is CASSSGQANYGYTF.

This clonotype has ten or more counts. The V call is TRBV5-1, the J call TRBJ1-1; D possibly corresponds to TRBD1 (5 bases). Trimming shortened V by 0 bases and J by 8 bases, and 8 bases separated the two germline ends. This CDR3 has 12 amino acids. Germline CDR1 is SGHRS and CDR2 is YFSETQ. The CDR3 coding sequence is TGCGCCAGCAGCTTGGAGGGACTAGAAGCTTTCTTT. Its protein product is CASSLEGLEAFF.

This clonotype has more than one count but fewer than ten. The J gene is TRBJ2-7, the V gene TRBV2; 7 bases fit TRBD1. J gave up 2 bases and V 8 bases, and 9 bases lay outside the gene matches. Germline V lookup: CDR1 SNHLY, CDR2 FYNNEI. This CDR3 comprises 14 residues. For the CDR3, the DNA is TGTGCCAGCGCCTGGGGACAGCAAGCCTACGAGCAGTACTTC. The encoded protein is CASAWGQQAYEQYF.

This clonotype was detected many times. V is TRBV20-1 and J is TRBJ2-3; 7 positions match TRBD2. This CDR3 is built from 17 residues. Trimming took 4 bases from V and 2 from J; bases not matched to a gene: 15. In germline, CDR1 is DFQATT, CDR2 SNEGSKA (reference sequence). In DNA, the CDR3 is TGCAGTGCTACCCCGGGGAATGACGGGGGGTTCACAGATACGCAGTATTTT. This codes for CSATPGNDGGFTDTQYF.

A word on this clonotype: This may be a read error, as it is one base from a much larger clone. The chain is built from TRBV6-1 and TRBJ1-5, with TRBD1 identical over 8 bases. Trimming removed 6 bases from V and 1 base from J; junction bases left unmatched: 17. The CDR3 sequence is 19 residues long. Germline-derived CDR1 and CDR2 are MNHNS and SASEGT. The CDR3 reads CASSTNRDRLEPSNQPQHF. The CDR3 DNA is TGTGCCAGCAGCACAAACCGGGACAGGTTAGAGCCAAGCAATCAGCCCCAGCATTTT.

The genes are TRBV5-5 and TRBJ1-4, with 7 positions matching TRBD1. V gave up 5 bases and J gave up 8 bases; unmatched junction bases: 15. Per germline, CDR1 SGHKS and CDR2 YYEKEE (reference sequence). The CDR3 covers 16 residues. This CDR3 is CASSSGTVVPTEKLFF. CDR3 in DNA: TGTGCCAGCAGTTCCGGGACAGTCGTACCCACAGAAAAACTGTTTTTT.

In this sample, this clonotype turned up many times. The J gene is TRBJ2-1, the V gene TRBV5-1; a possible D gene is TRBD2 (6 bases). Trimming stripped 4 bases from V and 4 bases from J, with 15 bases between. CDR1 SGHRS and CDR2 YFSETQ come from the germline V gene. The CDR3 loop spans 15 amino acids. The chain's CDR3 is CASSADGSRYNEQFF. As DNA, the CDR3 is TGCGCCAGCAGCGCGGACGGGAGTAGGTACAATGAGCAGTTCTTC.